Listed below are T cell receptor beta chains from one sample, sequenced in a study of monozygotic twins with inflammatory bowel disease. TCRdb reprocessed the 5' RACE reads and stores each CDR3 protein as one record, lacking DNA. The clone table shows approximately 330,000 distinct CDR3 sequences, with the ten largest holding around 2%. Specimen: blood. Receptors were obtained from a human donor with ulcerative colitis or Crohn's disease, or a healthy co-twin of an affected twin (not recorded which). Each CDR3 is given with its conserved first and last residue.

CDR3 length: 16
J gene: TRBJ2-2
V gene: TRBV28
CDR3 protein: CASSSFRRDNTGELFF

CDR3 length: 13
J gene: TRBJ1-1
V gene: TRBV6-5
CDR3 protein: CASSYSFYTEAFF

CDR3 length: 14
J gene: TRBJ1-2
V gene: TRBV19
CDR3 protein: CASSSSRGVDGYTF

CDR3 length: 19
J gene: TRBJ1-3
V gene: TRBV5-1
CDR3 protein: CASSLSTGTGYLQGNTIYF

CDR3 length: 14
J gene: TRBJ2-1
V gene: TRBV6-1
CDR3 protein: CASFTGGPGNEQFF

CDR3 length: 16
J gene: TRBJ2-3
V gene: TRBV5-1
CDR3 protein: CASSRMGEYVADTQYF

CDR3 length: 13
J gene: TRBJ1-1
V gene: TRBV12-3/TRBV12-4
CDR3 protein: CASTLGGAGEAFF

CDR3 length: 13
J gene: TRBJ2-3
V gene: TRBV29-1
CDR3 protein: CSVGQDSTDTQYF

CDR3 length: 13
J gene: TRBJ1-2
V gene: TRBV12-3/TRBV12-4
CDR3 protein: CASRSTGNYGYTF

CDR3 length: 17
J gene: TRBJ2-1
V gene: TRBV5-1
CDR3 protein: CASSLEPRPFSYNEQFF

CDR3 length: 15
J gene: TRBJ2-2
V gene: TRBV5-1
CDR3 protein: CASSLEGGMAGELFF

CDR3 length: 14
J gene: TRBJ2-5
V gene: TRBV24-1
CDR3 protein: CATSDPRGVETQYF

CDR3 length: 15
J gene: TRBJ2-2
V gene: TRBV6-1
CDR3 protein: CASSEALQGMGELFF

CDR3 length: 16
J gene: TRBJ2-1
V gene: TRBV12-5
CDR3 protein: CASGFQTGGLNNEQFF

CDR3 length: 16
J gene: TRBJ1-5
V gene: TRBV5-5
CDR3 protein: CASSSVGGRSNQPQHF

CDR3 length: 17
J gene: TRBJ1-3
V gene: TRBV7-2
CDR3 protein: CASSLEAGGFSGNTIYF

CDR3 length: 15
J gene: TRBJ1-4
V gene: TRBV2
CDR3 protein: CASSEFRGQGEKLFF

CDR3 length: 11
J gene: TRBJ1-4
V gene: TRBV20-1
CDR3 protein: CSARRQEKLFF

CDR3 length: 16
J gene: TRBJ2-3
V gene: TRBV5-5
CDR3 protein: CASSPRQGSSTDTQYF

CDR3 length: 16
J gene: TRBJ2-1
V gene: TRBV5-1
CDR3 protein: CASSLVGRAPYNEQFF

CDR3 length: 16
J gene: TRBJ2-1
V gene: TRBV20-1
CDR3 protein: CSAAQGAGLENNELFF

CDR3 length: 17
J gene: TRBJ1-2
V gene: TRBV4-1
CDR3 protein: CASSQGSTGGALFGYTF

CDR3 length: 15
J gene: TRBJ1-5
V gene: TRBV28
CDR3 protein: CASSSPSSGNQPQHF

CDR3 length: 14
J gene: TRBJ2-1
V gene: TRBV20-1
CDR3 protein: CSATRVSVYNEQFF

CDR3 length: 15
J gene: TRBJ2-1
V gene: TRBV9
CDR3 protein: CASSGNSGLDNEQFF

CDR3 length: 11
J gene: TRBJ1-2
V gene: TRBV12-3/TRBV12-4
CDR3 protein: CASSGRGGYTF

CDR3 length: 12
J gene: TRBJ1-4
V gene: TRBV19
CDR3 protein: CASSTRVEKLFF

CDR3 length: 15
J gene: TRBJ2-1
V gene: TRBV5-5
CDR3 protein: CASSLAGRAYNEQFF

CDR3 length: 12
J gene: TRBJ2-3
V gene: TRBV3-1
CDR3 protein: CASSPDSLLQYF

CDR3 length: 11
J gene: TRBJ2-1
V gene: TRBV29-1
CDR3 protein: CSVSQGNEQFF

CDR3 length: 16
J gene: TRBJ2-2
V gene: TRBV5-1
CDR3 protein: CASSFDVGPNTGELFF

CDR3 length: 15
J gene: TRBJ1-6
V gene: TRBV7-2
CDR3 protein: CASSLGAGQASPLHF

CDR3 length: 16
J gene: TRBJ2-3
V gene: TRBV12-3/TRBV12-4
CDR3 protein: CASSRRTSPGVDTQYF

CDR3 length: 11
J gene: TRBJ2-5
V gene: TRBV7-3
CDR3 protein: CASSSDRTQYF

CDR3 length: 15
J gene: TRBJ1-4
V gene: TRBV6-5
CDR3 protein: CASNFFSGTNEKLFF

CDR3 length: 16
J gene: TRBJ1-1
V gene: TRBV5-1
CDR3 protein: CASSLGLGGKNTEAFF

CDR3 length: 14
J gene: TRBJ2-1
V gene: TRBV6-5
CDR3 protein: CASSYSRRNHEQFF

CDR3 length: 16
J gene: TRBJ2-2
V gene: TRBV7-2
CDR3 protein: CASSPNQGARYGELFF

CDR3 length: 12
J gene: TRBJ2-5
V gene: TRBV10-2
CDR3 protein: CASTQTWEAQYF

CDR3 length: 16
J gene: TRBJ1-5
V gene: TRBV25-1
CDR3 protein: CASKINGGFSNQPQHF

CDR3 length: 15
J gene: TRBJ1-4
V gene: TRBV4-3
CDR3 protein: CASSQDQTGGEKLFF

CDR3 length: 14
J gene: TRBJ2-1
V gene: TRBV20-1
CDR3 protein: CSAKSGRAGNEQFF

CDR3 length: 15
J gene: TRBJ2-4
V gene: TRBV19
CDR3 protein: CASSGGGITKNIQYF

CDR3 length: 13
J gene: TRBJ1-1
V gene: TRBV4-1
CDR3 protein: CAVREETNTEAFF

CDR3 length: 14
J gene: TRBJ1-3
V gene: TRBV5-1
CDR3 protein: CDSSSSGPGNTIYF

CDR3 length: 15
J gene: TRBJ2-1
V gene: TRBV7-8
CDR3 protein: CASSPVFLADNEQFF

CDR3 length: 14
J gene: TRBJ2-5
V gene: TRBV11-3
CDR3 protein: CASSRDSQQETQYF

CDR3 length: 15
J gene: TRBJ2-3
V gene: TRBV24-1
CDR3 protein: CATSDFGGDPDTQYF